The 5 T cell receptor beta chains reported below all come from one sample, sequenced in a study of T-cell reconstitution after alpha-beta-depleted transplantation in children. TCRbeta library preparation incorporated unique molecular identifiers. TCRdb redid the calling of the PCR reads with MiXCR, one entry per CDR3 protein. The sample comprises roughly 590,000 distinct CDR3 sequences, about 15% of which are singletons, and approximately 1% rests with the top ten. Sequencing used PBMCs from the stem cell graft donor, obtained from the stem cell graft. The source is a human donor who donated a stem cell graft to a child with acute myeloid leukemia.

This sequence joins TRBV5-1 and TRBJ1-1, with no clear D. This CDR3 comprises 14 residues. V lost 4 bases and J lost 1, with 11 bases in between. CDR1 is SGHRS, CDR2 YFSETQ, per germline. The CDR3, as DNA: TGCGCCAGCAGCCCCGGGGTACAGAACACTGAAGCTTTCTTT. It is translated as CASSPGVQNTEAFF.

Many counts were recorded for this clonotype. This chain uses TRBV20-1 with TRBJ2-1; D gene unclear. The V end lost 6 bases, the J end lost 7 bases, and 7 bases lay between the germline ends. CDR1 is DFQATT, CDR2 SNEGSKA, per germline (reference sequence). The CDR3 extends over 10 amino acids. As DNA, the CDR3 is TGCAGTGCGGAGCAGAATGAGCAGTTCTTC. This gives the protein CSAEQNEQFF.

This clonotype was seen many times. The CDR3 region has the DNA TGCAGCGTTGAAAGGACGGGGAGCACAGATACGCAGTATTTT. It encodes CSVERTGSTDTQYF. The chain combines TRBV29-1 with TRBJ2-3; a possible D gene is TRBD2 (5 bases). CDR1 and CDR2 from the germline V gene are SQVTM and ANQGSEA. Between the trimmed V and J ends, which lost 2 bases and 0 bases, there was a span of 9 bases. The CDR3 runs 14 residues.

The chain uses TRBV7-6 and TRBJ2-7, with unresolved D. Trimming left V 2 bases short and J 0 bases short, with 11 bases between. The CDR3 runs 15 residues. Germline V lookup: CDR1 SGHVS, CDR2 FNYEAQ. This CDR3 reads CASSLISESSYEQYF. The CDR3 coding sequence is TGTGCCAGCAGCTTAATAAGCGAGAGCTCCTACGAGCAGTACTTC.

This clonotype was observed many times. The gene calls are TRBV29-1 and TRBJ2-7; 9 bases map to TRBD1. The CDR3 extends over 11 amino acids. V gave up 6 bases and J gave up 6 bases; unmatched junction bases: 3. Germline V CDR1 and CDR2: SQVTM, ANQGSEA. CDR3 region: CSVVDRGEQYV. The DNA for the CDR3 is TGCAGCGTGGTGGACAGGGGCGAGCAGTACGTC.